This T cell receptor (beta chain) comes out of a study of esophageal squamous cell carcinoma under preoperative chemotherapy. Study at large: Samples included peripheral blood T cells as well as tumor-infiltrating lymphocytes. Findings of the study overall: Post-treatment tumor-infiltrating lymphocytes appeared partly derived from peripheral T cells migrating into the tumor.

TCRdb independently ran MiXCR on the PCR reads; one entry per CDR3 protein. The table has roughly 30,000 distinct CDR3 sequences, 40% to 60% seen once. Trimming stripped 4 bases from V and 9 bases from J, with 23 bases between. The CDR3 runs to 16 residues. Looked up from germline, CDR1 is MNHEY and CDR2 is SVGAGI. In the case of this clonotype: What it binds is unknown.

Time point noted: before preoperative PTX-NDP chemotherapy. J is TRBJ2-3 and V is TRBV6-5, with D possibly being TRBD1 (6 bases). The material was obtained from a patient given preoperative chemotherapy. This TCR was recovered from a human donor with esophageal squamous cell carcinoma. The donor label of this sample is uncertain. CDR3 residues: CASSFWTAVSTETQYF. CDR3 nucleotide sequence: TGTGCCAGCAGTTTTTGGACAGCTGTGAGCACCGAGACGCAGTATTTT.